One sample yielded the 32 T cell receptor beta chains listed below, sequenced in a study of T cells in localized non-small cell lung cancer. Profiling relied on immunoSEQ multiplex PCR, and the TCRdb table lists in-frame clones only, not all of them. The sample lists roughly 50,000 clones; around four fifths were seen once. Sample: peripheral blood, taken before any cancer treatment. All receptors come from an older female donor with stage II squamous cell lung carcinoma.

The chain couples TRBV7-3 to TRBJ1-6, with 9 nucleotides matching TRBD1. The CDR3 runs to 15 residues. Germline assignment: CDR1 SGHTA and CDR2 FQGTGA. The J segment lost 10 bases and the V segment lost 1 base, leaving 5 bases of the junction unmatched. CDR3 in amino acids: CASSLSTGGASPLHF. CDR3 in DNA: TGTGCCAGCAGCTTAAGCACAGGGGGCGCATCACCCCTCCACTTT.

V gene TRBV19 combines with J gene TRBJ1-2; the D is unclear. This CDR3 region has 13 residues. Trimming removed 11 bases at V and 0 bases at J, with 13 bases between. The germline V gene encodes CDR1 LNHDA and CDR2 SQIVND (reference sequence). The CDR3 DNA is TGTGCCTCCCACGGGAGGGCTAACTATGGCTACACCTTC. It encodes CASHGRANYGYTF.

In its sample, this clone was seen once. The rearrangement links TRBV5-1 to TRBJ1-2; D is uncertain. The V end lost 1 base, the J end lost 3 bases, and 13 bases lay between the germline ends. There are 15 residues in the CDR3. Germline V gene data show CDR1 as SGHRS and CDR2 as YFSETQ. The CDR3 spells CASSLTGSSDYGYTF. CDR3 DNA: TGCGCCAGCAGCTTGACCGGGTCTTCTGACTATGGCTACACCTTC.

The J gene is TRBJ2-5, the V gene TRBV19; TRBD2 agrees at 14 bases. The J segment lost 0 bases and the V segment lost 4 bases, leaving 4 bases of the junction unmatched. This CDR3 has 17 residues. From germline, CDR1 is LNHDA and CDR2 SQIVND (reference sequence). CDR3 sequence reads: CASSKGLAGAYQETQYF. Written as DNA, the CDR3 is TGTGCCAGTAGTAAGGGACTAGCGGGGGCGTACCAAGAGACCCAGTACTTC. Based on the CDR3 plus reference TRBV19 and TRBJ2-5, the full variable domain is DGGITQSPKYLFRKEGQNVTLSCEQNLNHDAMYWYRQDPGQGLRLIYYSQIVNDFQKGDIAEGYSVSREKKESFPLTVTSAQKNPTAFYLCASSKGLAGAYQETQYFGPGTRLLVL.

This chain uses TRBV5-1 with TRBJ1-2; D unclear. Per germline, CDR1 SGHRS and CDR2 YFSETQ. The V and J ends lost 1 base and 8 bases respectively, with 12 bases between them. CDR3 size: 13 residues. Written as DNA, the CDR3 is TGCGCCAGCAGCTTGATGGAGGGCTTAGGCTACACCTTC. Its protein product is CASSLMEGLGYTF. The entire variable domain, with the rest obtained from reference TRBV5-1 and TRBJ1-2, is as follows: KAGVTQTPRYLIKTRGQQVTLSCSPISGHRSVSWYQQTPGQGLQFLFEYFSETQRNKGNFPGRFSGRQFSNSRSEMNVSTLELGDSALYLCASSLMEGLGYTFGSGTRLTVV.

DNA of the CDR3: TGTGCCAGCAGCCCCGCGACAGAGCCCAATGAGCAGTTCTTC. It yields the protein CASSPATEPNEQFF. The chain has TRBV9 and TRBJ2-1; D might be TRBD1 (5 bases). The germline CDR1 and CDR2 sequences are SGDLS and YYNGEE. CDR3 length: 14 amino acids. The V gene lost 4 bases and the J gene lost 6 bases, with 14 bases spanning the gap. Filled out from reference TRBV9 and TRBJ2-1, the complete variable domain reads DSGVTQTPKHLITATGQRVTLRCSPRSGDLSVYWYQQSLDQGLQFLIQYYNGEERAKGNILERFSAQQFPDLHSELNLSSLELGDSALYFCASSPATEPNEQFFGPGTRLTVL.

The J gene is TRBJ1-2, the V gene TRBV6-5, with D perhaps matching TRBD1 (5 bases). Trimming shortened V by 5 bases and J by 3 bases, and 10 bases separated the two germline ends. CDR1 is MNHEY and CDR2 is SVGAGI in the germline V gene. This CDR3 is 13 amino acids long. CDR3 nucleotide sequence: TGTGCCAGCAGTCGACAGACCCACTATGGCTACACCTTC. Translation: CASSRQTHYGYTF.

Points on this clone: One end of the junction varies from germline; a read error may be responsible. In the same sample, other DNA sequences code for this CDR3. This sequence joins TRBV5-1 and TRBJ2-2, with a weak D call TRBD1 (6 bases). The V gene's germline CDR1 is SGHRS and CDR2 YFSETQ. There are 16 residues in the CDR3. In nucleotides, the CDR3 is TGCGCCAGCAGTTTGGTCCCCACAGGGAACCCCGGGGAGCTGTTTTTT. It encodes CASSLVPTGNPGELFF.

Here the CDR3 reads CASSGRANTEAFF. CDR3 bases: TGTGCCAGCAGTGGCAGGGCAAACACTGAAGCTTTCTTT. The chain joins TRBV2 to TRBJ1-1, with D possibly being TRBD1 (5 bases). This CDR3 has 13 amino acids. With 4 bases removed from V and 2 bases from J, the gap between germline ends came to 8 bases. Germline values: CDR1 SNHLY, CDR2 FYNNEI.

The CDR3 is CASSEGGSSGNTIYF. The CDR3 nucleotides read TGTGCCAGCAGTGAAGGAGGCTCCTCTGGAAACACCATATATTTT. This chain uses TRBV6-1 with TRBJ1-3; D call uncertain. CDR1 MNHNS and CDR2 SASEGT come from the germline V gene. Trimming took 1 base from V and 0 from J, leaving 7 bases between them. The CDR3 contains 15 residues.

The V call is TRBV2, the J call TRBJ2-1, with unresolved D. Germline V gene lookup returns CDR1 SNHLY and CDR2 FYNNEI. The CDR3 spans 15 residues. Trimming cost V 7 bases and J 0 bases, with 13 bases left between them. The CDR3 protein is CASNRRSSSYNEQFF. The CDR3 coding sequence is TGTGCCAGCAATAGACGGTCCTCCTCCTACAATGAGCAGTTCTTC. The entire variable domain, with the rest obtained from reference TRBV2 and TRBJ2-1, is as follows: EPEVTQTPSHQVTQMGQEVILRCVPISNHLYFYWYRQILGQKVEFLVSFYNNEISEKSEIFDDQFSVERPDGSNFTLKIRSTKLEDSAMYFCASNRRSSSYNEQFFGPGTRLTVL.

The chain joins TRBV29-1 to TRBJ1-1; no clear D gene. Trimming stripped 3 bases from V and 7 bases from J, with 6 bases between. The CDR3 has 10 amino acids. Germline V gene sequence: CDR1 SQVTM, CDR2 ANQGSEA. The CDR3 region has the DNA TGCAGCGTTGACAGCCTTGAAGCTTTCTTT. The encoded protein is CSVDSLEAFF.

This sequence joins TRBV29-1 and TRBJ1-5, with 8 bases aligning to TRBD1. Germline CDR1 SQVTM, CDR2 ANQGSEA. Trimming cost V 7 bases and J 0 bases; bases outside gene matches: 8. This CDR3 spans 15 amino acids. The CDR3 DNA is TGCAGCGCTGGACAGGGAAGCGGTAGCAATCAGCCCCAGCATTTT. It is translated as CSAGQGSGSNQPQHF.

The chain employs TRBV21-1 and TRBJ1-2; the table's D call of TRBD1 was not tested on the DNA. TRBV21-1 is a pseudogene. CDR3 length equals 14 residues. CDR3 nucleotide sequence: TGTGCCAGCAGCGCCCTCGCACAGAGATATGGCTACACCTTC. Protein: CASSALAQRYGYTF.

V and J are TRBV5-4 and TRBJ1-2; 9 bases match TRBD1. With V trimmed by 3 bases and J by 4 bases, 10 bases remained unmatched. This CDR3 region has 16 residues. CDR1 is SGHNT and CDR2 is YYREEE in the germline V gene (reference sequence). CDR3 loop: CASSSYGQGLSYGYTF. CDR3 sequence (DNA): TGTGCCAGCAGCTCCTACGGACAGGGGCTTTCCTATGGCTACACCTTC.

The chain combines TRBV6-1 with TRBJ2-1, with 7 bases identical to TRBD2. The CDR3 totals 15 residues. The trim removed 3 bases at V and 0 bases at J, leaving 2 bases unmatched. Germline V gene lookup returns CDR1 MNHNS and CDR2 SASEGT. The DNA of the CDR3 is TGTGCCAGCAGTGACACGGGGGGCTCCTACAATGAGCAGTTCTTC. Protein: CASSDTGGSYNEQFF.

J is TRBJ2-1 and V is TRBV20-1; D unclear. This CDR3 has 11 residues. Germline V gene data show CDR1 as DFQATT and CDR2 as SNEGSKA (reference sequence). Trimming took 1 base from V and 8 from J, leaving 6 bases between them. The CDR3 DNA reads TGCAGTGCTAGAGGCTTTGATGAGCAGTTCTTC. Translation gives CSARGFDEQFF.

The rearrangement uses TRBV4-1 and TRBJ2-2, with D maybe TRBD1 (6 bases). Germline V CDR1 and CDR2: MGHRA, YSYEKL. The germline V and J ends were trimmed by 7 bases and 7 bases, with 13 bases remaining between them. The length of the CDR3 is 13 residues. CDR3 sequence reads: CASNPDSRGELFF. CDR3 DNA sequence: TGCGCCAGCAACCCGGACAGTCGCGGGGAGCTGTTTTTT.

The chain is built from TRBV7-8 and TRBJ2-1, with D tentatively TRBD1 or TRBD2 (5 bases each). Trimming removed 7 bases at V and 5 bases at J, with 15 bases between. The V gene's germline CDR1 is SGHVS and CDR2 FQNEAQ. The length of the CDR3 is 14 residues. In nucleotides, the CDR3 is TGTGCCAGCACCTACCGGGACGCTGACAATGAGCAGTTCTTC. Translating gives CASTYRDADNEQFF.

With respect to this clone: The junction differs from germline at one of its ends, possibly a read error. The genes are TRBV7-9 and TRBJ1-3; D is possibly TRBD1 (6 bases). From germline, CDR1 is SEHNR and CDR2 FQNEAQ (reference sequence). There are 17 residues in the CDR3. This chain's CDR3 is CASSQLPQGIGGNTIYF. In DNA form, the CDR3 reads TGCGCCAGCAGCCAACTCCCACAGGGTATAGGGGGAAACACCATATATTTT.

The chain carries TRBV7-7 and TRBJ2-2; 9 nucleotides agree with TRBD1. The CDR3 is 16 amino acids. V lost 5 bases and J lost 4; bases outside the gene matches: 8. Germline V gene lookup returns CDR1 SSHAT and CDR2 FNYEAQ (reference sequence). The CDR3 reads CASSNPTGGFTGELFF. The DNA of the CDR3 is TGTGCCAGCAGCAACCCGACAGGGGGTTTCACCGGGGAGCTGTTTTTT.

The V and J genes are TRBV29-1 and TRBJ1-1; D gene uncertain. CDR1 and CDR2 from the germline V gene are SQVTM and ANQGSEA. The CDR3 spans 10 residues. The V end was cut by 6 bases, the J end by 1 base, with 3 bases between. In nucleotides, the CDR3 is TGCAGCGTAGCGAACACTGAAGCTTTCTTT. Encoded protein: CSVANTEAFF.

This clone occurred once. The chain couples TRBV6-1 to TRBJ2-3; 8 nucleotides line up with TRBD1. The CDR3 is 16 amino acids. Germline V gene sequence: CDR1 MNHNS, CDR2 SASEGT. V shed 2 bases, J shed 4 bases, and the junction held 8 bases outside the gene matches. This CDR3 is CASSEWGQGAADTQYF. Written as DNA, the CDR3 is TGTGCCAGCAGTGAATGGGGCCAGGGGGCCGCAGATACGCAGTATTTT.

The V call is TRBV2, the J call TRBJ2-7; D not resolved. The CDR3 consists of 12 residues. Trimming left V 4 bases short and J 0 bases short, with 4 bases between. Germline lookup yields CDR1 SNHLY and CDR2 FYNNEI. In DNA, the CDR3 is TGTGCCAGCAGTGTGGGCTCCTACGAGCAGTACTTC. Its protein product is CASSVGSYEQYF. Full variable domain (outside the CDR3, taken from reference TRBV2 and TRBJ2-7): EPEVTQTPSHQVTQMGQEVILRCVPISNHLYFYWYRQILGQKVEFLVSFYNNEISEKSEIFDDQFSVERPDGSNFTLKIRSTKLEDSAMYFCASSVGSYEQYFGPGTRLTVT.

V is TRBV7-2 and J is TRBJ2-3, with TRBD2 matching 12 bases. The V segment lost 3 bases and the J segment 2 bases; nucleotides outside the gene matches: 3. The germline gives CDR1 SGHTA, CDR2 FQGNSA. This CDR3 is 16 amino acids long. The CDR3 nucleotides are TGTGCCAGCAGCTTTACTAGCGGGAGGACCACAGATACGCAGTATTTT. This encodes CASSFTSGRTTDTQYF. Combining the CDR3 with reference TRBV7-2 and TRBJ2-3 gives the whole variable domain GAGVSQSPSNKVTEKGKDVELRCDPISGHTALYWYRQSLGQGLEFLIYFQGNSAPDKSGLPSDRFSAERTGGSVSTLTIQRTQQEDSAVYLCASSFTSGRTTDTQYFGPGTRLTVL.

This rearrangement joins TRBV10-2 to TRBJ1-2; D not certain. The V end was cut by 5 bases, the J end by 5 bases, with 6 bases between. Germline CDR1 reads WSHSY; CDR2 reads SAAADI. CDR3 length equals 11 residues. The CDR3, as DNA: TGCGCCAGCAGTTCTATTTATGGCTACACCTTC. It specifies CASSSIYGYTF.

This clone was picked up one time. The chain combines TRBV5-4 with TRBJ2-3; D might be TRBD1 or TRBD2, each matching 5 bases. CDR3 length: 15 amino acids. Germline V lookup: CDR1 SGHNT, CDR2 YYREEE (reference sequence). V lost 4 bases to trimming and J lost 3 bases, with 15 bases between them. The CDR3 DNA reads as TGTGCCAGCAGCCTCGGGGCAGGGTCGACAGATACGCAGTATTTT. It translates to CASSLGAGSTDTQYF.

This rearrangement joins TRBV27 to TRBJ1-2; TRBD1 might be the D (6 bases). The CDR3 runs 14 residues. V gave up 3 bases and J gave up 8 bases, with 16 bases separating them. Germline loops: CDR1 MNHEY, CDR2 SMNVEV (reference sequence). CDR3: CASSFRLDRQGYTF. As DNA, the CDR3 is TGTGCCAGCAGTTTCCGACTCGACAGGCAGGGCTACACCTTC.

The CDR3 region has the DNA TGTGCCAGCAGCTGGACAGGGGGGAATGAGCAGTTCTTC. This translates into CASSWTGGNEQFF. V usage is TRBV6-6 and J usage is TRBJ2-1; 10 bases map to TRBD1. The germline V gene has CDR1 MNHNY and CDR2 SVGAGI (reference sequence). The V gene end was trimmed by 6 bases and the J gene end by 7 bases; junction bases not matched to a gene: 3. The CDR3 extends over 13 amino acids.

The CDR3 nucleotides are TGTGCCTGGAACGAGGGACAGGGGGAAGCTTTCTTT. Translation gives CAWNEGQGEAFF. The chain links TRBV30 to TRBJ1-1, with 10 bases aligning to TRBD1. V gave up 4 bases and J gave up 8 bases; unmatched junction bases: 4. This CDR3 region has 12 residues. CDR1 and CDR2 (germline): GTSNPN, SVGIG (reference sequence). Looking up the rest from reference TRBV30 and TRBJ1-1 gives the full variable domain: SQTIHQWPATLVQPVGSPLSLECTVEGTSNPNLYWYRQAAGRGLQLLFYSVGIGQISSEVPQNLSASRPQDRQFILSSKKLLLSDSGFYLCAWNEGQGEAFFGQGTRLTVV.

This clone has only a few counts. The chain combines TRBV6-5 with TRBJ1-1; possible D gene TRBD1, 6 bases. This CDR3 comprises 14 residues. The V and J ends lost 3 bases and 0 bases respectively, with 8 bases between them. Germline-derived CDR1 and CDR2 are MNHEY and SVGAGI. The CDR3: CASSYGDMNTEAFF. The CDR3 DNA sequence: TGTGCCAGCAGTTATGGGGACATGAACACTGAAGCTTTCTTT.

The count of this clone is one. CDR3 residues: CASNTERAQGRWFGGYTF. The CDR3 nucleotides are TGTGCCAGCAACACCGAGAGAGCACAGGGTCGGTGGTTTGGTGGCTACACCTTC. The chain joins TRBV7-2 to TRBJ1-2; TRBD1 might be the D (6 bases). The V gene lost 7 bases and the J gene lost 7 bases, with 31 bases spanning the gap. The CDR3 is 18 amino acids. Germline V lookup: CDR1 SGHTA, CDR2 FQGNSA.